The clone carrying this T cell receptor (beta chain) has more than one count but fewer than ten. Its antigen remains unknown. The data were obtained in a study of CD8 T cells in ankylosing spondylitis. The study, taken as a whole, reports: It was reported that disease-linked clones were significantly enriched in matched ankylosing spondylitis synovial fluid. Disease-linked clones were found to be CD8+ and relatively rare in peripheral blood.

TCRdb re-called the 5' RACE reads through MiXCR, storing one row per CDR3 protein. The repertoire holds fewer than 250,000 distinct CDR3 sequences, approximately 30% seen once, with approximately 4.4% in the top ten. V was shortened by 2 bases and J by 4 bases, with 23 bases between the two germline ends. This CDR3 spans 17 amino acids. Germline assignment: CDR1 DFQATT and CDR2 SNEGSKA (reference sequence). The sequence was collected from a male donor with ankylosing spondylitis or in good health (not recorded which). V is TRBV20-1 and J is TRBJ1-2; TRBD1 might be the D (5 bases). Material: blood, either unsorted or a sorted T cell fraction (not recorded which). This CDR3 reads CSARTPASSGQGYGYTF. The CDR3 DNA follows: TGCAGTGCTAGAACCCCGGCGTCTAGTGGGCAGGGCTATGGCTACACCTTC.